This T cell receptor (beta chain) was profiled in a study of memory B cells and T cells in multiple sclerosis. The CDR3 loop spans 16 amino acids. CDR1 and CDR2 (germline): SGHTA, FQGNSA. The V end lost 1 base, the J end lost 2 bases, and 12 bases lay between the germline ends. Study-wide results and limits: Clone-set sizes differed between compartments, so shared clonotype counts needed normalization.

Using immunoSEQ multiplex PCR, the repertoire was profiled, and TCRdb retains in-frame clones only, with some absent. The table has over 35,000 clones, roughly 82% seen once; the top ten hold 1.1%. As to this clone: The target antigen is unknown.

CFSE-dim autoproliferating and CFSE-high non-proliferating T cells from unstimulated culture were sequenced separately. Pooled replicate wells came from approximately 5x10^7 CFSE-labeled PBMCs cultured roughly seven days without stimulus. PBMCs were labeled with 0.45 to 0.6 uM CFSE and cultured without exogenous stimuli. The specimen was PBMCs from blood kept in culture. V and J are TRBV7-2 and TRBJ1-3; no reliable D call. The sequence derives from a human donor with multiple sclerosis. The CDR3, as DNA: TGTGCCAGCAGCTTAGTTATCGGGGTAACTGGAAACACCATATATTTT. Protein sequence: CASSLVIGVTGNTIYF.